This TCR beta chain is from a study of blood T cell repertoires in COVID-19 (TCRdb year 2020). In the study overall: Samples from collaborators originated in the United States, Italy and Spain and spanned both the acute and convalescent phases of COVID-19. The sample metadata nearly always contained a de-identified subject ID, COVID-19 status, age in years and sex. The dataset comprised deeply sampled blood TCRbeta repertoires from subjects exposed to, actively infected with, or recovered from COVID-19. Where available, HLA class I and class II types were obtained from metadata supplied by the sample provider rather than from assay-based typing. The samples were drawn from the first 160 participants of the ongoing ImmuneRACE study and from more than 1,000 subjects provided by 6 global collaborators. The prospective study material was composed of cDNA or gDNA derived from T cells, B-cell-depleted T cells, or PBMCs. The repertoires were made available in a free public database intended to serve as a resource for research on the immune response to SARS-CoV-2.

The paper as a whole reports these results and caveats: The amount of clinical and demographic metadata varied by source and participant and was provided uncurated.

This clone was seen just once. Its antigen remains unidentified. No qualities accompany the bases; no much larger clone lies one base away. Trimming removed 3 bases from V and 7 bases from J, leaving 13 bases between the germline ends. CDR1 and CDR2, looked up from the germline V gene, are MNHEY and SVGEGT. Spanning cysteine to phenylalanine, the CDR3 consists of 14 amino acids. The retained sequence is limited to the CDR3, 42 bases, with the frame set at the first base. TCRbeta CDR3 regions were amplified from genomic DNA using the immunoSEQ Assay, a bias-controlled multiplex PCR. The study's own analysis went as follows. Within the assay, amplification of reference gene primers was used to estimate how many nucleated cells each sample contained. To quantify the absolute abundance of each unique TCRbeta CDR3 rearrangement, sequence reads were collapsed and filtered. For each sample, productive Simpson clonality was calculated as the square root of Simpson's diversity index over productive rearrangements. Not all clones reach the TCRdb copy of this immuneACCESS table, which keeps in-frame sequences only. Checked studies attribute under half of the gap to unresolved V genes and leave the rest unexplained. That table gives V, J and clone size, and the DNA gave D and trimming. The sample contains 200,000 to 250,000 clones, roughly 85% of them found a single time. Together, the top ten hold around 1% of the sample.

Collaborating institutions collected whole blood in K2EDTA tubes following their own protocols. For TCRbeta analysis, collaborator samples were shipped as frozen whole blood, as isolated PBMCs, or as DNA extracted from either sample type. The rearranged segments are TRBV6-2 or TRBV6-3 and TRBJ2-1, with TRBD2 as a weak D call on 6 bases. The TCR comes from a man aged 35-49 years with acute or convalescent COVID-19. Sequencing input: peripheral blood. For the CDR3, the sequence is CASSYTTRSNEQFF. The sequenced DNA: TGTGCCAGCAGTTATACGACTAGGTCAAATGAGCAGTTCTTC.